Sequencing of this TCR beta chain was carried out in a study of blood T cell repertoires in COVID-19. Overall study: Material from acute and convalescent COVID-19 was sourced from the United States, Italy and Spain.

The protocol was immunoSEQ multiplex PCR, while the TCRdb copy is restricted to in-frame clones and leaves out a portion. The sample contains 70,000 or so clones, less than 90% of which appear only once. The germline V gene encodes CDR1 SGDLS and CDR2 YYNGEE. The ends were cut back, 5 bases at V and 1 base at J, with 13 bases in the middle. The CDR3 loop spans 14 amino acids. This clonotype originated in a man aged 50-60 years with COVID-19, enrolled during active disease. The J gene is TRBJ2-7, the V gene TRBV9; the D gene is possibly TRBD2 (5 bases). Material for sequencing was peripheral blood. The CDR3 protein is CASSVRALSYEQYF. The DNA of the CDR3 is TGTGCCAGCAGTGTGAGGGCCCTTTCCTACGAGCAGTACTTC.